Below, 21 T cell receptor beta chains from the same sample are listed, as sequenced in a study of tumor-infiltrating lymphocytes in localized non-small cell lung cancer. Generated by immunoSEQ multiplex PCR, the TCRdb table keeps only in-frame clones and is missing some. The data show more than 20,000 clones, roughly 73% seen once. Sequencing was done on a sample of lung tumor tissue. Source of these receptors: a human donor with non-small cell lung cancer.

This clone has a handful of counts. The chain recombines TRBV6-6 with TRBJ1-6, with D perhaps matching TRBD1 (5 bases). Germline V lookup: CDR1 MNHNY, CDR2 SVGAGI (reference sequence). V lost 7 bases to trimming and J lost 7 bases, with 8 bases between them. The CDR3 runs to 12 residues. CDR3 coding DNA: TGTGCCAGCACCACAGGAAATTCACCCCTCCACTTT. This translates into CASTTGNSPLHF.

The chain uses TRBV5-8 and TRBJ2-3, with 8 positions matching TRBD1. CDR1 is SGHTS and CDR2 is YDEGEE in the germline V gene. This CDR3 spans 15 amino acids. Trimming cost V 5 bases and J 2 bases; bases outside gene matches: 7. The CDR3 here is CASRHRQGNTDTQYF. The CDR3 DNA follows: TGTGCCAGCAGGCACCGACAGGGGAACACAGATACGCAGTATTTT. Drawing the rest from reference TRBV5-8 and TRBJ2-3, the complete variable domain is EAGVTQSPTHLIKTRGQQATLRCSPISGHTSVYWYQQALGLGLQFLLWYDEGEERNRGNFPPRFSGRQFPNYSSELNVNALELEDSALYLCASRHRQGNTDTQYFGPGTRLTVL.

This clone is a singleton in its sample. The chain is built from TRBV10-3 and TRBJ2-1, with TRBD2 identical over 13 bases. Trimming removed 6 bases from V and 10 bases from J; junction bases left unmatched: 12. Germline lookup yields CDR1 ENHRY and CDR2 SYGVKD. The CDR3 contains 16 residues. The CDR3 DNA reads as TGTGCCATCAGCCCAACTAGCGGGGGGGCCGATGGGGAGCAGTTCTTC. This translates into CAISPTSGGADGEQFF.

CDR3 bases: TGTGCCAGCAGCGTAGCCGACAGGGATAACGAGCAGTACTTC. The encoded protein is CASSVADRDNEQYF. V is TRBV9 and J is TRBJ2-7; 7 positions match TRBD1. Germline CDR1 is SGDLS and CDR2 is YYNGEE. The CDR3 has 14 residues. V dropped 0 bases and J dropped 5; count of bases not matched to a gene: 5.

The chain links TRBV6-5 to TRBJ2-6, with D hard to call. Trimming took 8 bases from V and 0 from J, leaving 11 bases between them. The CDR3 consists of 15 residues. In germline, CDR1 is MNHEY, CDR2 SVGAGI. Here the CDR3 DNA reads TGTGCCAGCCGTGGAACTTACTCTGGGGCCAACGTCCTGACTTTC. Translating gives CASRGTYSGANVLTF.

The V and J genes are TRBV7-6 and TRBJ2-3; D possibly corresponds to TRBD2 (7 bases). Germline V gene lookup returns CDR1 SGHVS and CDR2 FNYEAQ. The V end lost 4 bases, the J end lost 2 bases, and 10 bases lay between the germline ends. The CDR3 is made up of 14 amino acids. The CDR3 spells CASSSGGHTDTQYF. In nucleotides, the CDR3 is TGTGCCAGCAGCTCGGGGGGCCACACAGATACGCAGTATTTT.

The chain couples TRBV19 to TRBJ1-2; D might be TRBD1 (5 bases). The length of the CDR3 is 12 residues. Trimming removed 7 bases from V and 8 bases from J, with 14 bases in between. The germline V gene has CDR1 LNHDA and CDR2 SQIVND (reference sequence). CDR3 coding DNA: TGTGCCAGTACGAGGGGCGAACAAGGCTACACCTTC. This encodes CASTRGEQGYTF.

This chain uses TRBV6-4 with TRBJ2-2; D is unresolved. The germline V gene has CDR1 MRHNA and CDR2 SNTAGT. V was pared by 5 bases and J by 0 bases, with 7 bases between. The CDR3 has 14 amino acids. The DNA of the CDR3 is TGTGCCAGCAGTCCATTCTCGAACACCGGGGAGCTGTTTTTT. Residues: CASSPFSNTGELFF.

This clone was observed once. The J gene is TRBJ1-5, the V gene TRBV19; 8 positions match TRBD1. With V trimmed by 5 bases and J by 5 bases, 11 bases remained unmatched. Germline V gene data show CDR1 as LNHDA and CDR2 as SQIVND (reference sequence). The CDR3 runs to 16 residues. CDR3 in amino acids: CASSPITGGRDQPQHF. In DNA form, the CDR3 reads TGTGCCAGTAGTCCCATCACAGGGGGTCGGGATCAGCCCCAGCATTTT.

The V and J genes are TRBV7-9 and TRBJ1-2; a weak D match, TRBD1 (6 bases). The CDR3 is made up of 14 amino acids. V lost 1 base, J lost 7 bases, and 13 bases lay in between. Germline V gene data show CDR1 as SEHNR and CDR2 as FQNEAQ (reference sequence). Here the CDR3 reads CASSLEEQGSGYTF. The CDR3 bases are TGTGCCAGCAGCTTAGAGGAACAGGGTAGTGGCTACACCTTC.

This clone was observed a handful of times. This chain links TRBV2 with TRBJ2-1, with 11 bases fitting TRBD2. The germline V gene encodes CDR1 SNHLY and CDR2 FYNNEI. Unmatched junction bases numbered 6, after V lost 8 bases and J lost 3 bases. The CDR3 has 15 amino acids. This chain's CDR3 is CASLGGTSGYNEQFF. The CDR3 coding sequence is TGTGCCAGCTTGGGTGGGACTAGCGGCTACAATGAGCAGTTCTTC.

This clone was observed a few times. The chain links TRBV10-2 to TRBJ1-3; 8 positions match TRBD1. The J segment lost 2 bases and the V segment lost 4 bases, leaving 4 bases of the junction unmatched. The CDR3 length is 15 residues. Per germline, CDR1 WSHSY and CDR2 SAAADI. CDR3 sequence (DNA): TGCGCCAGCAGTGCCGGACAGGGTGCTGGAAACACCATATATTTT. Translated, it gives CASSAGQGAGNTIYF.

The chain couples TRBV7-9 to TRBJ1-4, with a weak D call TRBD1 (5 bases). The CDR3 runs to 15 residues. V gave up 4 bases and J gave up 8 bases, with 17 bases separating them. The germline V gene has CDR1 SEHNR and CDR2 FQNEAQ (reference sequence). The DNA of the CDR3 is TGTGCCAGCAGCTCGAACAGGAACCATGGGGAAAAACTGTTTTTT. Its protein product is CASSSNRNHGEKLFF.

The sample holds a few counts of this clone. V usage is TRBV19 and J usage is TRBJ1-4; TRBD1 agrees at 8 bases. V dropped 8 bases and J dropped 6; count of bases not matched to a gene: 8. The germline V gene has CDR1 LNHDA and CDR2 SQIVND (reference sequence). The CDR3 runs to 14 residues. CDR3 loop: CASSGGLEDEKLFF. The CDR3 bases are TGTGCCAGTTCAGGGGGCTTAGAGGATGAAAAACTGTTTTTT. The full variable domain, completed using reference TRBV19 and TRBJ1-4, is DGGITQSPKYLFRKEGQNVTLSCEQNLNHDAMYWYRQDPGQGLRLIYYSQIVNDFQKGDIAEGYSVSREKKESFPLTVTSAQKNPTAFYLCASSGGLEDEKLFFGSGTQLSVL.

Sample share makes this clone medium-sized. The CDR3 sequence is CAWVAQGYRYGYTF. In nucleotides, the CDR3 is TGTGCCTGGGTTGCACAGGGGTATCGCTATGGCTACACCTTC. The J gene is TRBJ1-2, the V gene TRBV30; TRBD1 aligns across 7 bases. CDR3 length: 14 amino acids. V was pared by 5 bases and J by 4 bases, with 10 bases of the junction left unmatched. The germline CDR1 and CDR2 sequences are GTSNPN and SVGIG (reference sequence).

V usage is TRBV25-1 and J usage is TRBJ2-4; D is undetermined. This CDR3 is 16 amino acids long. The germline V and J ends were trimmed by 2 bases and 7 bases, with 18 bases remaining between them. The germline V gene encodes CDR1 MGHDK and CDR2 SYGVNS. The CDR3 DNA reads TGTGCCAGCAGTGAAGGGGAAGCGCGGTTGTCCAACATTCAGTACTTC. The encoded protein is CASSEGEARLSNIQYF.

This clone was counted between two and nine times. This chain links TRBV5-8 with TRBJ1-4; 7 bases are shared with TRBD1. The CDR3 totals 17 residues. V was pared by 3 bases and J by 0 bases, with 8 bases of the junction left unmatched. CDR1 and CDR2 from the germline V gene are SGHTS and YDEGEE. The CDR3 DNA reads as TGTGCCAGCAGCTGGGACAGATTAGCTGCAACTAATGAAAAACTGTTTTTT. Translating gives CASSWDRLAATNEKLFF.

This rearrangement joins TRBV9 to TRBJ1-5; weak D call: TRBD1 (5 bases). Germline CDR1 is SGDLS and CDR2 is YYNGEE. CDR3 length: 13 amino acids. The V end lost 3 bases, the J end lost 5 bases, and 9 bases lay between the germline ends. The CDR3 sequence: CASSADSHQPQHF. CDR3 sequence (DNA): TGTGCCAGCAGCGCAGACAGTCATCAGCCCCAGCATTTT.

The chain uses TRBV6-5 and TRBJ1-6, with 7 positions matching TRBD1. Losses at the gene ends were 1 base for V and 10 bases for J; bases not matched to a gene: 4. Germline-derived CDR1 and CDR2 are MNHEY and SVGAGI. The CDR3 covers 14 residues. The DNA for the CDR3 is TGTGCCAGCAGTTACTGGACAGGCGGATCACCCCTCCACTTT. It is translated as CASSYWTGGSPLHF.

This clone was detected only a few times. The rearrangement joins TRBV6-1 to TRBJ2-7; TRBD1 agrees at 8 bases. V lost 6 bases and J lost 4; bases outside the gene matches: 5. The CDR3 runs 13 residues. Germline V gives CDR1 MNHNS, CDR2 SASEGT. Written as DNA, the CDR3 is TGTGCCAGCAGACGACAGGGGAGTTACGAGCAGTACTTC. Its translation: CASRRQGSYEQYF.

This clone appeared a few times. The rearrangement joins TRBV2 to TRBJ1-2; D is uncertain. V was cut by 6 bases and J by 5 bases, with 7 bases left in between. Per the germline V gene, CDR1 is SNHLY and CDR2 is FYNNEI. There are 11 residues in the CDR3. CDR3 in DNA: TGTGCCAGCAGGAGTCTTTATGGCTACACCTTC. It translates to CASRSLYGYTF.